The 17 T cell receptor beta chains presented below share a single source sample, sequenced in a study of blood T cell repertoires in COVID-19 (TCRdb year 2020). Library creation used the immunoSEQ multiplex PCR assay. TCRdb took over this immuneACCESS table, retaining in-frame rearrangements with V and J assigned. Such tables are incomplete; in checked studies, under half of the missing clones stem from an unresolved V gene, and the remainder is unexplained. This sample comprises fewer than 400,000 clones, around 84% of them detected only once. 1.9% of the sample goes to the ten largest clones. The specimen sequenced was PBMCs or T cells enriched from blood (not recorded which). Source of these receptors: a woman in her thirties who had been exposed to COVID-19.

This clone showed up just a few times. The chain links TRBV5-1 to TRBJ2-7, with D unclear. The V end was cut by 2 bases, the J end by 3 bases, with 12 bases between. The CDR3 extends over 14 amino acids. Germline V gives CDR1 SGHRS, CDR2 YFSETQ. CDR3: CASSFDPEVYEQYF. The CDR3, as DNA: TGCGCCAGCAGCTTTGACCCCGAGGTCTACGAGCAGTACTTC.

The chain uses TRBV4-1 and TRBJ2-5; TRBD1 matches 7 bases. CDR3 length: 15 amino acids. Germline loops: CDR1 MGHRA, CDR2 YSYEKL. V shed 4 bases and J 1 base; nucleotides not matched to a gene: 6. The CDR3 nucleotides are TGCGCCAGCAGCCCCAATACAGGGGCCCAAGAGACCCAGTACTTC. This sequence encodes CASSPNTGAQETQYF.

The chain recombines TRBV6-4 with TRBJ1-5; possible D gene TRBD1, 6 bases. CDR1 is MRHNA and CDR2 is SNTAGT in the germline V gene. The CDR3 runs to 14 residues. V was clipped by 3 bases and J by 1 base, with 7 bases between them. CDR3 sequence: CASSEQGSNQPQHF. The CDR3 bases are TGTGCCAGCAGTGAACAGGGCAGCAATCAGCCCCAGCATTTT.

The chain uses TRBV15 and TRBJ1-1, with D possibly matching TRBD1 (5 bases). This CDR3 comprises 17 residues. V was clipped by 4 bases and J by 7 bases, with 25 bases between them. CDR1 and CDR2 from the germline V gene are LNHNV and YYDKDF (reference sequence). The CDR3 region has the DNA TGTGCCACCAGCATGGTATCTAGTGTCCCCGGGGGACTTGAAGCTTTCTTT. Amino acids: CATSMVSSVPGGLEAFF.

V is TRBV7-3 and J is TRBJ2-1, with 13 bases fitting TRBD2. With V trimmed by 5 bases and J by 5 bases, 3 bases remained unmatched. The CDR3 length is 15 residues. Germline loops: CDR1 SGHTA, CDR2 FQGTGA. CDR3 nucleotide sequence: TGTGCCAGCAGCCCCGGGACTAGCGGGAACAATGAGCAGTTCTTC. Translating it yields CASSPGTSGNNEQFF.

The chain carries TRBV3-1 (or the pseudogene TRBV3-2) and TRBJ2-5, with TRBD1 identical over 11 bases. This CDR3 region has 16 residues. J lost 4 bases, V lost 1 base, and 5 bases had no gene match. The V gene's germline CDR1 is LGHDT and CDR2 YNNKEL (reference sequence). This CDR3 reads CASSQVRDRGGETQYF. As DNA, the CDR3 is TGTGCCAGCAGCCAAGTCCGGGACAGGGGGGGAGAGACCCAGTACTTC.

The rearrangement links TRBV4-2 to TRBJ1-2; TRBD1 might be the D (6 bases). Trimming cost V 0 bases and J 1 base, with 9 bases left between them. The CDR3 extends over 15 amino acids. Germline V gives CDR1 LGHNA, CDR2 YNFKEQ. For the CDR3, the DNA is TGTGCCAGCAGCCAAGATCCACAGGGTAACTATGGCTACACCTTC. This translates into CASSQDPQGNYGYTF.

CDR3 bases: TGTGCCAGCAGCTTAGGTATAAGGGGAAACACTGAAGCTTTCTTT. The encoded protein is CASSLGIRGNTEAFF. This chain links TRBV7-9 with TRBJ1-1; weak D call: TRBD1 (5 bases). The CDR3 totals 15 residues. Trimming removed 1 base at V and 2 bases at J, with 11 bases between. From germline, CDR1 is SEHNR and CDR2 FQNEAQ (reference sequence).

The table lists this clone with a few counts. V and J are TRBV28 and TRBJ1-2, with D maybe TRBD1 (6 bases). Between the trimmed V and J ends, which lost 7 bases and 5 bases, there was a span of 23 bases. Germline lookup yields CDR1 MDHEN and CDR2 SYDVKM. The CDR3 consists of 16 residues. This chain's CDR3 is CASKPSTLGGAYGYTF. As DNA, the CDR3 is TGTGCCAGCAAACCCTCCACGTTGGGGGGGGCATATGGCTACACCTTC.

The chain has TRBV15 and TRBJ1-4, with a possible D match to TRBD1 (6 bases). The germline V gene encodes CDR1 LNHNV and CDR2 YYDKDF (reference sequence). Trimming left V 3 bases short and J 8 bases short, with 10 bases between. This CDR3 region has 13 residues. CDR3 loop: CATSSRDIEKLFF. In DNA form, the CDR3 reads TGTGCCACCAGCAGTCGGGACATCGAAAAACTGTTTTTT.

The V call is TRBV9, the J call TRBJ2-2, with 7 bases lining up with TRBD2. CDR1 SGDLS and CDR2 YYNGEE come from the germline V gene. The CDR3 is 13 amino acids. The V gene end was trimmed by 3 bases and the J gene end by 8 bases; junction bases not matched to a gene: 4. The chain's CDR3 is CASSASGGGELFF. As DNA, the CDR3 is TGTGCCAGCAGCGCTAGCGGAGGGGGGGAGCTGTTTTTT.

The chain joins TRBV27 to TRBJ1-2; 7 bases agree with TRBD1. The CDR3 runs 18 residues. CDR1 is MNHEY, CDR2 SMNVEV, per germline (reference sequence). J was trimmed by 4 bases and V by 4 bases; bases with no gene match: 18. The CDR3 DNA sequence: TGTGCCAGCAGTTCCCGCCAAAAGATCACAGGGGCGGTCTATGGCTACACCTTC. Translating gives CASSSRQKITGAVYGYTF.

The chain couples TRBV28 to TRBJ2-7; TRBD1 matches at 8 bases. The CDR3 loop spans 15 amino acids. The ends lost 5 bases at V and 6 bases at J; junction bases unmatched: 12. Germline V lookup: CDR1 MDHEN, CDR2 SYDVKM. CDR3 loop: CASSRLGQGAGEQYF. In nucleotides, the CDR3 is TGTGCCAGCAGTCGATTGGGGCAGGGGGCTGGCGAGCAGTACTTC.

Here the CDR3 DNA reads TGTGCCAGCAGCGGGGGACAGTTGAACACTGAAGCTTTCTTT. This encodes CASSGGQLNTEAFF. This chain joins TRBV5-4 and TRBJ1-1; 7 nucleotides line up with TRBD1. CDR1 and CDR2 from the germline V gene are SGHNT and YYREEE (reference sequence). This CDR3 has 14 amino acids. Trimming at V came to 4 bases and at J to 0 bases, leaving 3 bases not matched to a gene.

The chain has TRBV3-1 (or the pseudogene TRBV3-2) and TRBJ2-1, with 13 bases lining up with TRBD2. The CDR3 is 17 amino acids. Germline V gene sequence: CDR1 LGHDT, CDR2 YNNKEL (reference sequence). V lost 4 bases to trimming and J lost 4 bases; unmatched junction nucleotides: 7. The CDR3 DNA reads TGTGCCAGCAGCCGTCTCCGGACTAGCGGGGGTTACAATGAGCAGTTCTTC. This gives the protein CASSRLRTSGGYNEQFF.

V and J are TRBV28 and TRBJ1-1; the D is unclear. The CDR3 runs 12 residues. CDR1 MDHEN and CDR2 SYDVKM come from the germline V gene. V dropped 6 bases and J dropped 7 bases, with 12 bases sitting between them. CDR3 in amino acids: CASRKIPLEAFF. CDR3 bases: TGTGCCAGCAGAAAAATCCCCCTTGAAGCTTTCTTT. Together with reference TRBV28 and TRBJ1-1, the CDR3 gives the full variable domain: DVKVTQSSRYLVKRTGEKVFLECVQDMDHENMFWYRQDPGLGLRLIYFSYDVKMKEKGDIPEGYSVSREKKERFSLILESASTNQTSMYLCASRKIPLEAFFGQGTRLTVV.

The V gene is TRBV6-5, the J gene TRBJ2-7, with D possibly TRBD1 on 6 matching bases. V was cut by 6 bases and J by 5 bases, with 17 bases left in between. CDR1 is MNHEY, CDR2 SVGAGI, per germline. The CDR3 has 14 amino acids. The CDR3 loop reads CASSKGAGDHEQYF. The CDR3 DNA reads TGTGCCAGCAGCAAAGGGGCAGGGGACCACGAGCAGTACTTC.